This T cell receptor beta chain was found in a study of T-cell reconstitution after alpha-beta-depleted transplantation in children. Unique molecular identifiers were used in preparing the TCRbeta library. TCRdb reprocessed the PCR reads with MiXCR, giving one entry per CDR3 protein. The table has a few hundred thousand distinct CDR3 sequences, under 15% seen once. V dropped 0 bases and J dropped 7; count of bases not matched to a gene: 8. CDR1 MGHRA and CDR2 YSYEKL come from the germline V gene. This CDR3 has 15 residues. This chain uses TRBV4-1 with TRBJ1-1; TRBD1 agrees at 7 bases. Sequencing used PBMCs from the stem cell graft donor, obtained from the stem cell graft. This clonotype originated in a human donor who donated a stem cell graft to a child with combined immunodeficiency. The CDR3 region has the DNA TGCGCCAGCAGCCAAGATGAGGGGGCGCGGAGTGAAGCTTTCTTT. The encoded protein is CASSQDEGARSEAFF.